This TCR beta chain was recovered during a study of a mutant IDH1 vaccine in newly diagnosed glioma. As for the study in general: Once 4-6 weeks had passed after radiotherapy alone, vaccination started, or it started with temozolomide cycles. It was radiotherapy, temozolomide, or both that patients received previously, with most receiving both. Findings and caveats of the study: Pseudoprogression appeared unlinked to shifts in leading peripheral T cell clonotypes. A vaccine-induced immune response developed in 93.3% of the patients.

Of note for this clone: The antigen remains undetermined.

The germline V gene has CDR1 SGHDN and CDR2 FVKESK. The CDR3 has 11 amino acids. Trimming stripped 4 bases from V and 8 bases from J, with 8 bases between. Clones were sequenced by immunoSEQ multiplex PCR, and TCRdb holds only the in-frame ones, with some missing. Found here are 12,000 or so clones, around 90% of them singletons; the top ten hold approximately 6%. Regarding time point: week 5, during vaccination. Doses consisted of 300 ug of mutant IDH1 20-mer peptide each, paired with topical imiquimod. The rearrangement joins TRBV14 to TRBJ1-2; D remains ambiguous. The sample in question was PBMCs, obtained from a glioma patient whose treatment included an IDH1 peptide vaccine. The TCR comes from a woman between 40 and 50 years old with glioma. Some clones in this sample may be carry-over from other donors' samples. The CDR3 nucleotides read TGTGCCAGCAGCCCGGGCCGGGGCTACACCTTC. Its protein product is CASSPGRGYTF.